Below, 28 T cell receptor beta chains from the same sample are listed, as sequenced in a study of regulatory T cells in long-lasting Graves disease (dated by TCRdb to the early 2020s). Reading the label with the study, this specimen's time point is: newly diagnosed GD, antithyroid drugs for less than 3 months. For both TCR sequencing and RNA sequencing, RNA was extracted from PBMCs using TRIzol. Library preparation was by multiplex PCR. Sequencing relied on an Illumina HiSeq 4000. TCR beta libraries were built with iRepertoire HTBI primers and Arm-PCR amplification of CDR3 regions. TCRdb cleaned the public reads at Q25 with fastp, built clones with MiXCR and kept in-frame beta chains. CDR3 protein sequences are deduplicated, and each keeps its most common genes and DNA. Present in this sample are 400,000 to 500,000 distinct CDR3 sequences, roughly 15% of which were seen just once. Of the sample, about 23% is held by the ten largest clones.

The sample was also linked to a second study, of T cells in Graves' hyperthyroidism and ophthalmopathy.

The starting material was peripheral blood mononuclear cells (PBMCs), obtained at new diagnosis, from a patient treated with antithyroid drugs. Source of these receptors: a woman aged 18-29 years with Graves disease. Donor details come from another sample of the same person, matched by shared clones.

This clonotype was seen only a few times. This chain connects TRBV7-9 to TRBJ2-5; TRBD1 or TRBD2 may be the D gene (5 bases each). The germline gives CDR1 SEHNR, CDR2 FQNEAQ (reference sequence). The CDR3 totals 15 residues. The V end lost 5 bases, the J end lost 5 bases, and 18 bases lay between the germline ends. CDR3 nucleotides: TGTGCCAGCAGCCCCTTTGGGGGAGTCGGTGAGACCCAGTACTTC. Translation: CASSPFGGVGETQYF. Combining the CDR3 with reference TRBV7-9 and TRBJ2-5 gives the whole variable domain DTGVSQNPRHKITKRGQNVTFRCDPISEHNRLYWYRQTLGQGPEFLTYFQNEAQLEKSRLLSDRFSAERPKGSFSTLEIQRTEQGDSAMYLCASSPFGGVGETQYFGPGTRLLVL.

This clonotype was detected many times. V is TRBV6-1 and J is TRBJ2-5; 8 bases align to TRBD2. This CDR3 is built from 16 residues. Germline V gene sequence: CDR1 MNHNS, CDR2 SASEGT. V lost 4 bases to trimming and J lost 5 bases; unmatched junction nucleotides: 12. DNA of the CDR3: TGTGCCAGCAGTGCCAGCCGCCTAGCGGGCCGGGAGACCCAGTACTTC. This translates into CASSASRLAGRETQYF.

The chain uses TRBV30 and TRBJ2-2; D is ambiguous. The CDR3 sequence is 13 residues long. V was cut by 4 bases and J by 6 bases, with 12 bases left in between. Germline CDR1 GTSNPN, CDR2 SVGIG (reference sequence). In nucleotides, the CDR3 is TGTGCCTGGACCCCAATAAGCCCCGGGGAGCTGTTTTTT. Protein: CAWTPISPGELFF.

In regard to this clonotype: A read error is likely here: a far larger clone is one base away. The CDR3 sequence: CASSIGTEAYGQYF. The CDR3 coding sequence is TGTGCCAGCAGCATCGGGACAGAGGCTTACGGGCAGTACTTC. V is TRBV7-3 and J is TRBJ2-7; TRBD1 matches 7 bases. CDR3 length equals 14 residues. Germline CDR1 SGHTA, CDR2 FQGTGA.

This clonotype was found many times. The CDR3 reads CASSLGGRELDEQYF. DNA of the CDR3: TGCGCCAGCAGCTTGGGCGGCAGGGAGCTGGACGAGCAGTACTTC. The rearrangement links TRBV5-1 to TRBJ2-7; either TRBD1 or TRBD2 may fit D (5 bases each). Trimming removed 0 bases from V and 5 bases from J, with 15 bases in between. The CDR3 consists of 15 residues. CDR1 is SGHRS and CDR2 is YFSETQ in the germline V gene.

In this sample, this clonotype turned up a few times. This sequence joins TRBV15 and TRBJ1-1; D gene ambiguous. V was clipped by 5 bases and J by 1 base, with 8 bases between them. Germline loops: CDR1 LNHNV, CDR2 YYDKDF (reference sequence). The CDR3 covers 13 residues. In nucleotides, the CDR3 is TGTGCCACCAGCGGCTGGGGGAACACTGAAGCTTTCTTT. Translating it yields CATSGWGNTEAFF.

The sample holds a few counts of this clonotype. The chain combines TRBV29-1 with TRBJ1-1; possibly TRBD1 for D (5 bases). V lost 6 bases, J lost 0 bases, and 11 bases lay in between. The CDR3 length is 13 residues. Per the germline V gene, CDR1 is SQVTM and CDR2 is ANQGSEA. CDR3 region: CSVETVMNTEAFF. CDR3 coding DNA: TGCAGCGTAGAGACAGTCATGAACACTGAAGCTTTCTTT.

This chain joins TRBV24-1 and TRBJ2-7, with D perhaps matching TRBD1 (6 bases). V was pared by 3 bases and J by 0 bases, with 11 bases between. Per germline, CDR1 KGHDR and CDR2 SFDVKD. The CDR3 runs 15 residues. CDR3 in amino acids: CATSDNRVNSYEQYF. DNA for the CDR3: TGTGCCACCAGTGATAACAGGGTAAACTCCTACGAGCAGTACTTC.

This sequence joins TRBV15 and TRBJ2-1; D is perhaps TRBD1 (6 bases). Trimming removed 2 bases at V and 10 bases at J, with 9 bases between. Germline CDR1 and CDR2: LNHNV and YYDKDF (reference sequence). This CDR3 comprises 12 residues. The CDR3 is CATSRLGTEQFF. CDR3 in DNA: TGTGCCACCAGCAGACTTGGGACAGAGCAGTTCTTC.

This clonotype has a count of ten or more. The gene calls are TRBV12-3 or TRBV12-4 and TRBJ2-3; 7 bases line up with TRBD1. This CDR3 has 15 amino acids. The J segment lost 3 bases and the V segment lost 5 bases, leaving 8 bases of the junction unmatched. The CDR3 here is CASSLWDRQTDTQYF. As DNA, the CDR3 is TGTGCCAGCAGTCTATGGGACAGACAGACAGATACGCAGTATTTT.

Only one count was recorded for this clonotype. The V gene is TRBV25-1, the J gene TRBJ1-5; 7 bases match TRBD1. The germline gives CDR1 MGHDK, CDR2 SYGVNS. V shed 6 bases, J shed 11 bases, and the junction held 16 bases outside the gene matches. This CDR3 spans 15 amino acids. The CDR3 DNA is TGTGCCAGCAGACCGGCAGATGACAGGGCGGGATCCCAGCATTTT. Translation gives CASRPADDRAGSQHF.

This clonotype was seen ten or more times. The rearrangement joins TRBV6-1 to TRBJ2-5; unclear D gene. Germline V gives CDR1 MNHNS, CDR2 SASEGT. The length of the CDR3 is 13 residues. Trimming shortened V by 8 bases and J by 5 bases, and 15 bases separated the two germline ends. The CDR3 sequence is CASAAATWETQYF. DNA of the CDR3: TGTGCCAGCGCGGCGGCTACCTGGGAGACCCAGTACTTC.

Many counts were recorded for this clonotype. The V and J genes are TRBV30 and TRBJ2-7; possibly TRBD2 for D (5 bases). This CDR3 contains 12 residues. Germline V lookup: CDR1 GTSNPN, CDR2 SVGIG (reference sequence). V was shortened by 0 bases and J by 3 bases, with 6 bases between the two germline ends. The CDR3 DNA reads as TGTGCCTGGAGTGTCGGGAACTACGAGCAGTACTTC. The encoded protein is CAWSVGNYEQYF.

The sample holds a few counts of this clonotype. The chain employs TRBV11-2 and TRBJ2-1; D gene uncertain. From germline, CDR1 is SGHAT and CDR2 FQNNGV. Trimming removed 8 bases at V and 9 bases at J, with 14 bases between. The CDR3 runs to 12 residues. CDR3 sequence (DNA): TGTGCCAGCGGTTCCCTGGCGTCTGAGCAGTTCTTC. Its translation: CASGSLASEQFF.

CDR3 residues: CASSQTRGDTQYF. CDR3 nucleotide sequence: TGTGCCAGCAGCCAGACGAGGGGAGATACGCAGTATTTT. The chain joins TRBV14 to TRBJ2-3; either TRBD1 or TRBD2 may supply D (5 bases each). This CDR3 has 13 residues. Trimming removed 3 bases at V and 5 bases at J, with 9 bases between. Germline CDR1 is SGHDN and CDR2 is FVKESK. Supplemented by reference TRBV14 and TRBJ2-3, the full variable domain reads EAGVTQFPSHSVIEKGQTVTLRCDPISGHDNLYWYRRVMGKEIKFLLHFVKESKQDESGMPNNRFLAERTGGTYSTLKVQPAELEDSGVYFCASSQTRGDTQYFGPGTRLTVL.

This clonotype appeared many times. The gene calls are TRBV7-9 and TRBJ2-7, with 7 bases that match TRBD2. CDR3 length: 14 residues. Germline-derived CDR1 and CDR2 are SEHNR and FQNEAQ (reference sequence). The V and J ends lost 5 bases and 0 bases, in that order; junction bases with no gene match: 4. The CDR3 loop reads CASSASGGSYEQYF. CDR3 nucleotide sequence: TGTGCCAGCAGCGCTAGCGGAGGCTCCTACGAGCAGTACTTC.

The V call is TRBV11-2, the J call TRBJ2-3; 9 bases align to TRBD2. Germline V CDR1 and CDR2: SGHAT, FQNNGV. V trimming: 2 bases; J trimming: 6 bases; junction bases outside the gene matches: 6. CDR3 size: 15 residues. As DNA, the CDR3 is TGTGCCAGCAGCTTAAGAGCGGGAGGTGGGGATACGCAGTATTTT. Protein sequence: CASSLRAGGGDTQYF.

This clonotype was seen ten or more times. The J gene is TRBJ2-7, the V gene TRBV20-1; D remains ambiguous. This CDR3 region has 15 residues. Germline V gene data show CDR1 as DFQATT and CDR2 as SNEGSKA (reference sequence). V lost 0 bases and J lost 0, with 12 bases in between. CDR3 sequence reads: CSARDRDWSSYEQYF. CDR3 nucleotides: TGCAGTGCTAGAGACCGCGACTGGAGCTCCTACGAGCAGTACTTC.

The CDR3 loop is CASSVVPHTEQFF. The CDR3 nucleotides are TGTGCCAGCAGCGTAGTTCCGCATACTGAGCAGTTCTTC. The chain uses TRBV9 and TRBJ2-1; D remains ambiguous. Germline V gives CDR1 SGDLS, CDR2 YYNGEE. The length of the CDR3 is 13 residues. V dropped 0 bases and J dropped 9 bases, with 10 bases sitting between them.

In its sample, this clonotype was seen a few times. The rearrangement links TRBV11-2 to TRBJ1-5, with D possibly being TRBD1 (6 bases). The CDR3 consists of 17 residues. Germline values: CDR1 SGHAT, CDR2 FQNNGV. Trimming removed 0 bases from V and 1 base from J, with 13 bases in between. CDR3 residues: CASSLEDWGRSNQPQHF. The CDR3 DNA reads TGTGCCAGCAGCTTAGAGGATTGGGGGCGCAGCAATCAGCCCCAGCATTTT. The whole variable domain, filled in from reference TRBV11-2 and TRBJ1-5, reads EAGVAQSPRYKIIEKRQSVAFWCNPISGHATLYWYQQILGQGPKLLIQFQNNGVVDDSQLPKDRFSAERLKGVDSTLKIQPAKLEDSAVYLCASSLEDWGRSNQPQHFGDGTRLSIL.

This clonotype was detected ten times or more. The V gene is TRBV7-9, the J gene TRBJ2-1; TRBD2 might be the D (5 bases). Germline loops: CDR1 SEHNR, CDR2 FQNEAQ (reference sequence). With 8 bases removed from V and 5 bases from J, the gap between germline ends came to 13 bases. The CDR3 loop spans 13 amino acids. CDR3 sequence (DNA): TGTGCCAGCCACCCAACGGGAAACAATGAGCAGTTCTTC. Translated: CASHPTGNNEQFF.

This clonotype was seen repeatedly, ten times or more. The rearrangement joins TRBV6-1 to TRBJ2-5; a possible D gene is TRBD2 (5 bases). Germline values: CDR1 MNHNS, CDR2 SASEGT. Trimming removed 8 bases at V and 0 bases at J, with 10 bases between. The CDR3 has 13 residues. CDR3 amino acids: CASFRGYQETQYF. The CDR3 region has the DNA TGTGCCAGCTTCCGCGGGTACCAAGAGACCCAGTACTTC.

V gene TRBV15 combines with J gene TRBJ1-2; tentatively, D is TRBD1 (6 bases). V lost 0 bases and J 8 bases, leaving 19 bases between the germline ends. The CDR3 runs 16 residues. Germline assignment: CDR1 LNHNV and CDR2 YYDKDF (reference sequence). The CDR3 protein is CATSRDRGGAYEGYTF. The CDR3 nucleotides are TGTGCCACCAGCAGAGATCGGGGGGGCGCGTATGAGGGCTACACCTTC.

This chain links TRBV7-2 with TRBJ1-2; maybe TRBD1 (6 bases). CDR3 length equals 13 residues. Trimming cost V 5 bases and J 6 bases, with 13 bases left between them. Germline V gene data show CDR1 as SGHTA and CDR2 as FQGNSA. CDR3 DNA sequence: TGTGCCAGCAGCCCAAGACAGGCTCATGGCTACACCTTC. This gives the protein CASSPRQAHGYTF.

This clonotype was seen at least ten times. This chain connects TRBV27 to TRBJ2-3; 7 bases match TRBD2. V dropped 5 bases and J dropped 3; count of bases not matched to a gene: 8. CDR3 length: 15 amino acids. The germline CDR1 and CDR2 sequences are MNHEY and SMNVEV (reference sequence). CDR3 DNA sequence: TGTGCCAGCAGTAAGGGGAGGGCCGGTACAGATACGCAGTATTTT. Protein product: CASSKGRAGTDTQYF.

This clonotype turned up a few times. The chain employs TRBV19 and TRBJ2-7; the D gene is possibly TRBD2 (6 bases). CDR1 is LNHDA, CDR2 SQIVND, per germline (reference sequence). The CDR3 has 14 residues. V was trimmed by 3 bases and J by 3 bases, leaving 12 bases between them. The CDR3 loop is CASSIGWRDYEQYF. In DNA, the CDR3 is TGTGCCAGTAGTATTGGATGGAGGGACTACGAGCAGTACTTC.

The sample holds many counts of this clonotype. V is TRBV6-9 and J is TRBJ1-5; D unclear. The CDR3 runs to 14 residues. CDR1 is MNHGY and CDR2 is SVAAGI in the germline V gene. V was pared by 3 bases and J by 3 bases, with 9 bases between. The CDR3 nucleotides read TGTGCCAGCAGTTACTCTGGACCCAATCAGCCCCAGCATTTT. It codes for CASSYSGPNQPQHF.

With respect to this clonotype: A read error may explain this, as a much larger clone is one base away. This is likely a read error, given that the CDR3 carries no conserved phenylalanine or tryptophan at its end. The rearrangement uses TRBV29-1 and TRBJ1-2; 8 positions agree with TRBD1. The CDR3 length is 14 residues. From germline, CDR1 is SQVTM and CDR2 ANQGSEA. The V gene end was trimmed by 3 bases and the J gene end by 1 base; junction bases not matched to a gene: 4. CDR3 in DNA: TGCAGCGTTGAGCCACAGGGGGTTAACTATGGCTACACCCTC. Translating gives CSVEPQGVNYGYTL.